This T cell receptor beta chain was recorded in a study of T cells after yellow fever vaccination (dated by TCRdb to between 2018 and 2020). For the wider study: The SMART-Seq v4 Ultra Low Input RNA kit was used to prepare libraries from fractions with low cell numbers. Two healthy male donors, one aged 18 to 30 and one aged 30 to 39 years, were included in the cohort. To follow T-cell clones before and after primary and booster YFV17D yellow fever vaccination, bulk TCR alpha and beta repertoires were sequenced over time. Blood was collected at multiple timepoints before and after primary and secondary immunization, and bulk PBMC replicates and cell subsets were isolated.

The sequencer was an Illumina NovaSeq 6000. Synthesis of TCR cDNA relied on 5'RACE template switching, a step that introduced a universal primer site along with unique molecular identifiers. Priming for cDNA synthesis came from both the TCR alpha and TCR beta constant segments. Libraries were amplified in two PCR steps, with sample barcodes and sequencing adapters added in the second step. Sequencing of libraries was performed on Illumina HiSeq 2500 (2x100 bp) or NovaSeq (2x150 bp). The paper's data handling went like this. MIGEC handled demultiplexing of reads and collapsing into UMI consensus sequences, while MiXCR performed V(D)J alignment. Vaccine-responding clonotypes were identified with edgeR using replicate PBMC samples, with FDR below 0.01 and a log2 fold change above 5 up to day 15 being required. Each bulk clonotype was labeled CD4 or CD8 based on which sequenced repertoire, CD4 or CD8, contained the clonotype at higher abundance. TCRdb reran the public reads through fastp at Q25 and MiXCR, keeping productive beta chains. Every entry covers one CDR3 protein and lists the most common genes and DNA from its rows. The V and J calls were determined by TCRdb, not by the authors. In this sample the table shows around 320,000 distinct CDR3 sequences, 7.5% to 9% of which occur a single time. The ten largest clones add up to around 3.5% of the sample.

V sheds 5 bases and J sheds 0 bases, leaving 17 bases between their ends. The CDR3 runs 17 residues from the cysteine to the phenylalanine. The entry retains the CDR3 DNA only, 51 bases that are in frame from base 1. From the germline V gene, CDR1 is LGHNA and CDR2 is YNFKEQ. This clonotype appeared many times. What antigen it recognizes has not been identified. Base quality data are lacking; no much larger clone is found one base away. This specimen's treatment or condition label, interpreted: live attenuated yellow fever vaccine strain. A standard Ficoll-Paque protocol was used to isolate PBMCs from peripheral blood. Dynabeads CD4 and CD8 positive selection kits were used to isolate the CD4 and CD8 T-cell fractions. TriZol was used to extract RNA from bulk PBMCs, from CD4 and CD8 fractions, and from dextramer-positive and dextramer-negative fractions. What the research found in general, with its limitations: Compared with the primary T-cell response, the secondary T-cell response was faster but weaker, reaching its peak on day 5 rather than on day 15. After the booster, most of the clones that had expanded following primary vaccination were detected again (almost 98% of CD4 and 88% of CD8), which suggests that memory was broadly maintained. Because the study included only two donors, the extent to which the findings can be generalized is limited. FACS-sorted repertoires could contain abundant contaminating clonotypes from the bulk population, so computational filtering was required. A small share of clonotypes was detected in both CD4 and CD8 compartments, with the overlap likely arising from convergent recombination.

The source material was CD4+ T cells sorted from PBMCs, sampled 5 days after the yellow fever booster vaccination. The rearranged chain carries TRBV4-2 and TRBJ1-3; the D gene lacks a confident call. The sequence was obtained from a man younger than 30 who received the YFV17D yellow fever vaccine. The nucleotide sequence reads TGTGCCAGCAGCGCCCGACGCTGGAATAACTCTGGAAACACCATATATTTT. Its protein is CASSARRWNNSGNTIYF.